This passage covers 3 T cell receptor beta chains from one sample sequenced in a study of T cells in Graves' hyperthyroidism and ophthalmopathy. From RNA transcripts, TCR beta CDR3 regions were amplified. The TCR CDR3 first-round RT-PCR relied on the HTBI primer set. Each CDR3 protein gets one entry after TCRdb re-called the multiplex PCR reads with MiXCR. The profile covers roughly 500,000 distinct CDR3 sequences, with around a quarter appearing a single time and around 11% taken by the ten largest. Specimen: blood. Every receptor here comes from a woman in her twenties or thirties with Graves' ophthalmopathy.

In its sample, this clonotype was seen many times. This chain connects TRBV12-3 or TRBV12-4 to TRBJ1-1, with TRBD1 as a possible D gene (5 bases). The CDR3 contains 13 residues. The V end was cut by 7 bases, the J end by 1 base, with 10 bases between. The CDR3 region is CASTAQANTEAFF. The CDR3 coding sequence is TGTGCCAGCACAGCACAGGCGAACACTGAAGCTTTCTTT.

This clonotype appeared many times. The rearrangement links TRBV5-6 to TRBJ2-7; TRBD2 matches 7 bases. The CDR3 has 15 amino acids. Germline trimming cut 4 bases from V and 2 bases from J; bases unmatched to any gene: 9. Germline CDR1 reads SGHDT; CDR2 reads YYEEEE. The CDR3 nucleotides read TGTGCCAGCAGCCCCACTGGGGGGGGTGCCTACGAGCAGTACTTC. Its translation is CASSPTGGGAYEQYF.

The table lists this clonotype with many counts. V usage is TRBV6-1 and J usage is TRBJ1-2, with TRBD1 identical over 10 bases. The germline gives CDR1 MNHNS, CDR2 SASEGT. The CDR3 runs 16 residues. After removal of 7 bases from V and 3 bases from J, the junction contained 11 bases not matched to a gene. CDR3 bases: TGTGCCAGCACCGCGGTAGGGACAGGGGTTCACTATGGCTACACCTTC. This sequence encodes CASTAVGTGVHYGYTF.